The rows below give T cell receptor beta chains drawn from one sample of a study of T-cell memory formation after mild COVID-19. Using its own MiXCR run on the 5' RACE reads, TCRdb lists one record per CDR3 protein. The table records 300,000 to 400,000 distinct CDR3 sequences, under 30% of them present only once. Sample: PBMCs or a T cell subset sorted from them (not recorded which). These receptors were taken from an adult woman who had mild COVID-19 (a few samples of this study predate the infection). Cell type and time point are not known. CDR3s leave out the opening cysteine and the closing phenylalanine or tryptophan. Where a row states a size, it is once, few, many or the class of an expanded clone; other rows omit it.

TRBV7-9,-,ASSLDRFDEQY
TRBV30,few,AWSGPTGMDEQF
TRBV27,few,ASSLLGRTDTQY
TRBV20-1,few,SASRSSGYNEQF
TRBV7-9,-,ASSLGPGNTEAF
TRBV20-1,-,SASGQKVTQY
TRBV7-9,few,ASSLGQGMDTEAF
TRBV4-2,-,ASSQGRDRVNEQY
TRBV5-5,-,ASSTGLLNTGELF
TRBV29-1,-,SVVYGSQETQY
TRBV5-1,few,ATTDSQPVWSGELF
TRBV7-7,many,ASSRDRGETQY
TRBV7-8,few,ASRRVRLASHNEQF
TRBV29-1,few,SVARGGEETQY
TRBV12-3/TRBV12-4,many,ASSPSGSYNEQF
TRBV11-1,few,ASSSRRGIPPPGYEQY
TRBV7-6,-,ASSLGGALDEQY
TRBV7-8,-,ASSLGSWNTEAF
TRBV7-2,-,ASSPLDRGDHGYT
TRBV2,-,ASSDYSRNYGYT
TRBV6-1,few,ASSEQKSYEQY
TRBV30,-,AWSKVAGTKFTEAF
TRBV18,many,ASSPRETSYEQY
TRBV20-1,-,SARETGYNYGYT
TRBV20-1,-,SARVRSSTGELF
TRBV7-2,few,ASSLGWETGELF
TRBV27,-,ASSLDRFSGNTIY
TRBV20-1,many,SARDPAIDYEQY
TRBV15,few,ATNDGAVTDTQY
TRBV15,-,ATSTPERGHIQY
TRBV12-3/TRBV12-4,-,ASSPSGDSPLH
TRBV9,few,ASSAHAGTSTDTQY
TRBV20-1,-,SARGAGRYEQY
TRBV19,few,ASSKTDQETQY
TRBV20-1,few,SAIRLARVTRHEQY
TRBV7-2,many,ASSRQGGLTGANVLT
TRBV7-2,few,ASSHRDSEKLF
TRBV7-9,few,ASSTTSIGDTQY
TRBV24-1,-,ATSHRGRGNEQF
TRBV5-1,-,ASITTSGRASEQF
TRBV4-1,few,ASSQAGGSNTGELF
TRBV20-1,few,SAVLGGLGEKLF
TRBV15,-,ATSPRQGDGYT
TRBV9,few,ASSVRTAGGELF